These 30 T cell receptor beta chains were sequenced from one sample in a study of blood T cell repertoires in COVID-19. TCRdb's copy holds only in-frame clones and misses some; the assay was immunoSEQ multiplex PCR. The sample records some 53,000 clones, 90% being singletons. The sample taken for sequencing was peripheral blood. The source of these receptors is a human donor in a cohort sampled during active COVID-19.

The chain uses TRBV28 and TRBJ1-2, with D perhaps matching TRBD1 (5 bases). Germline CDR1 and CDR2: MDHEN and SYDVKM. V was trimmed by 4 bases and J by 3 bases, leaving 12 bases between them. This CDR3 comprises 14 residues. The CDR3 DNA reads as TGTGCCAGCAGTTCACCGGGGGAAGACTATGGCTACACCTTC. Amino acids: CASSSPGEDYGYTF.

This chain links TRBV5-4 with TRBJ2-7, with TRBD2 matching over 7 bases. The germline V gene has CDR1 SGHNT and CDR2 YYREEE (reference sequence). The CDR3 has 16 residues. The junction had 10 bases not matched to a gene; V was cut back by 2 bases and J by 2 bases. The CDR3 protein is CASSLAAGLGAYEQYF. CDR3 in DNA: TGTGCCAGCAGCTTAGCCGCCGGACTAGGAGCCTACGAGCAGTACTTC. Full variable domain (remainder filled in from reference TRBV5-4 and TRBJ2-7): ETGVTQSPTHLIKTRGQQVTLRCSSQSGHNTVSWYQQALGQGPQFIFQYYREEENGRGNFPPRFSGLQFPNYSSELNVNALELDDSALYLCASSLAAGLGAYEQYFGPGTRLTVT.

The chain carries TRBV9 and TRBJ2-2; no clear D gene. CDR1 and CDR2 (germline): SGDLS, YYNGEE. This CDR3 is 14 amino acids long. Trimming pared 0 bases from V and 6 bases from J, leaving 9 bases between. The CDR3 region is CASSVVGGPGELFF. The CDR3 nucleotides read TGTGCCAGCAGCGTAGTAGGTGGGCCCGGGGAGCTGTTTTTT.

The V gene is TRBV4-1, the J gene TRBJ2-7, with D maybe TRBD1 (6 bases). The CDR3 totals 17 residues. CDR1 is MGHRA, CDR2 YSYEKL, per germline. V gave up 4 bases and J gave up 3 bases, with 22 bases separating them. CDR3 loop: CASSLRTGSTASYEQYF. CDR3 in DNA: TGCGCCAGCAGCCTTAGAACAGGGTCAACAGCAAGCTACGAGCAGTACTTC.

The chain carries TRBV2 and TRBJ2-1; 7 bases line up with TRBD1. The V gene end was trimmed by 7 bases and the J gene end by 5 bases; junction bases not matched to a gene: 14. The CDR3 extends over 16 amino acids. Germline V gives CDR1 SNHLY, CDR2 FYNNEI. CDR3 amino acids: CASTEDPGQYNNEQFF. As DNA, the CDR3 is TGTGCCAGCACCGAAGACCCGGGACAGTATAACAATGAGCAGTTCTTC. The full variable domain, with the rest looked up from reference TRBV2 and TRBJ2-1, is EPEVTQTPSHQVTQMGQEVILRCVPISNHLYFYWYRQILGQKVEFLVSFYNNEISEKSEIFDDQFSVERPDGSNFTLKIRSTKLEDSAMYFCASTEDPGQYNNEQFFGPGTRLTVL.

This chain links TRBV11-3 with TRBJ2-1, with 11 nucleotides matching TRBD2. This CDR3 region has 16 residues. From germline, CDR1 is SGHNT and CDR2 YENEEA. After removal of 5 bases from V and 2 bases from J, the junction contained 5 bases not matched to a gene. This CDR3 reads CASSAPGLAAYNEQFF. The DNA for the CDR3 is TGTGCCAGCAGCGCCCCGGGACTAGCGGCCTACAATGAGCAGTTCTTC.

The chain links TRBV7-2 to TRBJ1-6; TRBD1 aligns across 11 bases. Germline CDR1 is SGHTA and CDR2 is FQGNSA. The trim removed 5 bases at V and 10 bases at J, leaving 10 bases unmatched. The length of the CDR3 is 16 residues. In DNA, the CDR3 is TGTGCCAGCAGCATACGGGACAGGGGGATAGACTCACCCCTCCACTTT. Protein: CASSIRDRGIDSPLHF. Based on the CDR3 plus reference TRBV7-2 and TRBJ1-6, the full variable domain is GAGVSQSPSNKVTEKGKDVELRCDPISGHTALYWYRQSLGQGLEFLIYFQGNSAPDKSGLPSDRFSAERTGGSVSTLTIQRTQQEDSAVYLCASSIRDRGIDSPLHFGNGTRLTVT.

The chain recombines TRBV10-3 with TRBJ2-7; the D gene is possibly TRBD2 (5 bases). The V gene lost 5 bases and the J gene lost 6 bases, with 8 bases spanning the gap. The CDR3 runs 11 residues. CDR1 and CDR2 (germline): ENHRY, SYGVKD. The CDR3 region has the DNA TGTGCCATCAGTTCGGGGTTCGAGCAGTACTTC. The encoded protein is CAISSGFEQYF.

The V and J genes are TRBV4-1 and TRBJ1-1; TRBD1 agrees at 7 bases. CDR1 and CDR2 (germline): MGHRA, YSYEKL. This CDR3 is 15 amino acids long. The trim removed 0 bases at V and 5 bases at J, leaving 6 bases unmatched. In nucleotides, the CDR3 is TGCGCCAGCAGCCAAGACGAGGGGGCTCGAACTGAAGCTTTCTTT. Its translation: CASSQDEGARTEAFF.

The chain couples TRBV7-9 to TRBJ1-1; no reliable D call. The CDR3 runs 15 residues. Germline CDR1 SEHNR, CDR2 FQNEAQ (reference sequence). Trimming shortened V by 3 bases and J by 4 bases, and 15 bases separated the two germline ends. The CDR3 DNA sequence: TGTGCCAGCAGCTTGGTCGGGTCGCGGGTCACTGAAGCTTTCTTT. It is translated as CASSLVGSRVTEAFF.

This clone occurred once. The CDR3 sequence: CASSPSISREPQHF. Written as DNA, the CDR3 is TGTGCCAGCAGCCCCTCCATTTCGCGAGAACCCCAGCATTTT. The chain has TRBV7-9 and TRBJ1-5; D gene unclear. The length of the CDR3 is 14 residues. Trimming removed 5 bases from V and 10 bases from J, with 18 bases in between. The germline CDR1 and CDR2 sequences are SEHNR and FQNEAQ (reference sequence).

This sequence joins TRBV7-2 and TRBJ1-1; the D is unclear. Germline-derived CDR1 and CDR2 are SGHTA and FQGNSA. V was pared by 4 bases and J by 1 base, with 7 bases between. This CDR3 region has 13 residues. The CDR3 loop is CASSSEGNTEAFF. The CDR3 nucleotides are TGTGCCAGCAGCTCGGAGGGGAACACTGAAGCTTTCTTT.

CDR3 bases: TGTGCCAGCAGCCCGGGACAGGCTAATGAAAAACTGTTTTTT. Protein: CASSPGQANEKLFF. The rearrangement links TRBV7-9 to TRBJ1-4, with 8 bases identical to TRBD1. This CDR3 contains 14 residues. The V segment lost 5 bases and the J segment 3 bases; nucleotides outside the gene matches: 2. Germline values: CDR1 SEHNR, CDR2 FQNEAQ (reference sequence). Full variable domain (outside the CDR3, taken from reference TRBV7-9 and TRBJ1-4): DTGVSQNPRHKITKRGQNVTFRCDPISEHNRLYWYRQTLGQGPEFLTYFQNEAQLEKSRLLSDRFSAERPKGSFSTLEIQRTEQGDSAMYLCASSPGQANEKLFFGSGTQLSVL.

This chain uses TRBV11-2 with TRBJ2-7; D perhaps matches TRBD1 (6 bases). This CDR3 has 14 residues. Germline V CDR1 and CDR2: SGHAT, FQNNGV. Trimming shortened V by 5 bases and J by 5 bases, and 16 bases separated the two germline ends. The CDR3 nucleotides are TGTGCCAGCAGCCTTCGACAGGTTTACGACGAGCAGTACTTC. Protein sequence: CASSLRQVYDEQYF.

The chain uses TRBV10-3 and TRBJ1-1; the D is unclear. Germline V lookup: CDR1 ENHRY, CDR2 SYGVKD. The CDR3 loop spans 12 amino acids. With 8 bases removed from V and 4 bases from J, the gap between germline ends came to 11 bases. CDR3 loop: CAIGREFTEAFF. In DNA, the CDR3 is TGTGCCATCGGTAGGGAGTTCACTGAAGCTTTCTTT.

The chain uses TRBV27 and TRBJ2-6; 7 nucleotides line up with TRBD1. Germline V gene lookup returns CDR1 MNHEY and CDR2 SMNVEV (reference sequence). V lost 5 bases to trimming and J lost 0 bases; unmatched junction nucleotides: 13. CDR3 length: 19 residues. The CDR3 sequence: CASSLRTGGESSGANVLTF. DNA of the CDR3: TGTGCCAGCAGTCTAAGGACAGGTGGTGAATCCTCTGGGGCCAACGTCCTGACTTTC.

This clone showed up just once. This chain links TRBV21-1 with TRBJ2-3; the DNA was not used to check the table's D call, TRBD2. TRBV21-1 is a known pseudogene. CDR3 length equals 17 residues. CDR3 sequence (DNA): TGTGCCAGCAGCAAAGGCAGCGGGGCCAGCCCCACAGATACGCAGTATTTT. Amino acids: CASSKGSGASPTDTQYF.

The rearrangement uses TRBV28 and TRBJ2-6; maybe TRBD2 (6 bases). Trimming cost V 3 bases and J 2 bases, with 8 bases left between them. Germline V gives CDR1 MDHEN, CDR2 SYDVKM. The CDR3 extends over 15 amino acids. This CDR3 is CASSFTGAGANVLTF. The CDR3 DNA reads as TGTGCCAGCAGTTTTACGGGGGCTGGGGCCAACGTCCTGACTTTC.

This chain uses TRBV4-2 with TRBJ2-1; 9 bases agree with TRBD2. Germline V gene sequence: CDR1 LGHNA, CDR2 YNFKEQ. This CDR3 spans 19 amino acids. The V segment lost 1 base and the J segment 7 bases; nucleotides outside the gene matches: 17. CDR3 in amino acids: CASSQGVSGRLLEGNEQFF. The CDR3, as DNA: TGTGCCAGCAGCCAAGGGGTTAGCGGGAGATTATTAGAGGGGAATGAGCAGTTCTTC.

As for this clone: One junction end disagrees with the germline gene, perhaps due to a read error. The genes are TRBV11-2 and TRBJ1-1; possibly TRBD1 for D (5 bases). The V gene's germline CDR1 is SGHAT and CDR2 FQNNGV. The CDR3 totals 12 residues. CDR3 in amino acids: CASSSEGTETFF. DNA of the CDR3: TGTGCCAGCAGCTCAGAAGGGACTGAAACTTTCTTT.

The chain uses TRBV7-6 and TRBJ2-3, with 8 bases lining up with TRBD2. CDR3 length: 15 amino acids. Germline V gene lookup returns CDR1 SGHVS and CDR2 FNYEAQ. After removal of 5 bases from V and 2 bases from J, the junction contained 6 bases not matched to a gene. Here the CDR3 reads CASSLLAAVTDTQYF. The CDR3 DNA reads TGTGCCAGCAGCCTACTAGCGGCGGTCACAGATACGCAGTATTTT.

This clone has more than one count but fewer than ten. The chain combines TRBV19 with TRBJ1-5; TRBD1 is a possible D gene (6 bases). The ends were cut back, 5 bases at V and 6 bases at J, with 11 bases in the middle. The CDR3 spans 13 residues. Germline V gives CDR1 LNHDA, CDR2 SQIVND (reference sequence). The CDR3 loop is CASSDQGSQPQHF. The CDR3 bases are TGTGCCAGTAGTGACCAGGGGAGTCAGCCCCAGCATTTT.

This clone was picked up one time. The chain's CDR3 is CASSQGQFLQPQHF. The CDR3, as DNA: TGTGCCAGCAGCCAGGGACAGTTTCTTCAGCCCCAGCATTTT. The chain couples TRBV3-1 (or the pseudogene TRBV3-2) to TRBJ1-5; 7 bases line up with TRBD1. J was trimmed by 6 bases and V by 3 bases; bases with no gene match: 5. The length of the CDR3 is 14 residues. Looked up from germline, CDR1 is LGHDT and CDR2 is YNNKEL (reference sequence).

V usage is TRBV6-5 and J usage is TRBJ2-1; TRBD2 matches at 13 bases. J lost 15 bases, V lost 2 bases, and 7 bases had no gene match. In germline, CDR1 is MNHEY, CDR2 SVGAGI. This CDR3 region has 14 residues. The DNA of the CDR3 is TGTGCCAGCAGTTACGGGGGGACTAGCGGGAATCTGTTCTTC. This gives the protein CASSYGGTSGNLFF.

This clone was recorded once. The CDR3 DNA is TGTGCCAAACGGGACAGGGAACGCAATCAGCCCCAGCATTTT. It specifies CAKRDRERNQPQHF. The chain employs TRBV19 and TRBJ1-5; 9 bases line up with TRBD1. After removal of 10 bases from V and 2 bases from J, the junction contained 6 bases not matched to a gene. The germline CDR1 and CDR2 sequences are LNHDA and SQIVND (reference sequence). The CDR3 sequence is 14 residues long.

This chain connects TRBV15 to TRBJ1-3, with D unclear. The germline V and J ends were trimmed by 2 bases and 2 bases, with 19 bases remaining between them. Per germline, CDR1 LNHNV and CDR2 YYDKDF (reference sequence). This CDR3 has 18 residues. CDR3 nucleotides: TGTGCCACCAGCAGATACTCTTTTCGGGGAGTAACTGGAAACACCATATATTTT. It codes for CATSRYSFRGVTGNTIYF. The full variable domain, rest sourced from reference TRBV15 and TRBJ1-3, is DAMVIQNPRYQVTQFGKPVTLSCSQTLNHNVMYWYQQKSSQAPKLLFHYYDKDFNNEADTPDNFQSRRPNTSFCFLDIRSPGLGDTAMYLCATSRYSFRGVTGNTIYFGEGSWLTVV.

V gene TRBV15 combines with J gene TRBJ2-7; the match to TRBD2 covers 12 bases. Trimming at V came to 2 bases and at J to 2 bases, leaving 7 bases not matched to a gene. The germline V gene encodes CDR1 LNHNV and CDR2 YYDKDF (reference sequence). The CDR3 extends over 17 amino acids. As DNA, the CDR3 is TGTGCCACCAGCAGACCCCGGACTAGCGGGACAGCCTACGAGCAGTACTTC. Translating it yields CATSRPRTSGTAYEQYF.

The V and J genes are TRBV28 and TRBJ2-4; TRBD2 agrees at 10 bases. V dropped 3 bases and J dropped 3; count of bases not matched to a gene: 5. CDR1 MDHEN and CDR2 SYDVKM come from the germline V gene. The CDR3 is 16 residues long. CDR3 loop: CASSFSGRVVKNIQYF. The CDR3 region has the DNA TGTGCCAGCAGTTTCAGCGGGAGGGTGGTCAAAAACATTCAGTACTTC.

This chain connects TRBV12-5 to TRBJ1-3; possibly TRBD1 for D (6 bases). Germline lookup yields CDR1 LGHNT and CDR2 FRNRAP. CDR3 length equals 16 residues. V dropped 6 bases and J dropped 0 bases, with 15 bases sitting between them. This CDR3 reads CASGSDMGASGNTIYF. The CDR3 nucleotides read TGTGCTAGTGGCTCTGACATGGGGGCCTCTGGAAACACCATATATTTT. The full variable domain, its missing parts supplied by reference TRBV12-5 and TRBJ1-3, is DARVTQTPRHKVTEMGQEVTMRCQPILGHNTVFWYRQTMMQGLELLAYFRNRAPLDDSGMPKDRFSAEMPDATLATLKIQPSEPRDSAVYFCASGSDMGASGNTIYFGEGSWLTVV.

The V and J genes are TRBV4-2 and TRBJ2-7, with D hard to call. The V and J ends lost 0 bases and 3 bases respectively, with 6 bases between them. Germline CDR1 and CDR2: LGHNA and YNFKEQ. This CDR3 comprises 13 residues. The CDR3 DNA reads TGTGCCAGCAGCCAAGAGTCCGGCTACGAGCAGTACTTC. Its protein is CASSQESGYEQYF.